This T cell receptor beta chain was found in a study of cytomegalovirus exposure and HLA in healthy donors. Study findings and constraints: It was reportedly the case that the classifier diagnosed cytomegalovirus status with high specificity and sensitivity. Sequencing had likely introduced a cluster of highly shared sequence variants as an artifact.

The PCR made use of 60 Vbeta and 13 Jbeta primers. In the source study's methods: An analysis that came later counted 80 million or so unique TCR beta chains, approximately 9.9 million shared. Profiled with immunoSEQ multiplex PCR; TCRdb holds only in-frame clones, not every one. The DNA was the basis for D and trimming; V, J and clone size are from that table. The sample has roughly 200,000 clones, approximately 80% seen once. The donors comprised healthy bone marrow donors. Judged by abundance, this clone is large. The antigen is not known. V was shortened by 0 bases and J by 2 bases, with 14 bases between the two germline ends. CDR3 length: 16 residues. The germline V gene has CDR1 LGHNA and CDR2 YNFKEQ.

The material sequenced was PBMCs. The chain is built from TRBV4-2 and TRBJ2-7; TRBD2 is a possible D gene (7 bases). This clonotype originated in a woman aged 40 to 50 in good health and CMV-seronegative. The CDR3: CASSQEGGGAPYEQYF. CDR3 in DNA: TGTGCCAGCAGCCAAGAAGGGGGAGGGGCCCCCTACGAGCAGTACTTC.